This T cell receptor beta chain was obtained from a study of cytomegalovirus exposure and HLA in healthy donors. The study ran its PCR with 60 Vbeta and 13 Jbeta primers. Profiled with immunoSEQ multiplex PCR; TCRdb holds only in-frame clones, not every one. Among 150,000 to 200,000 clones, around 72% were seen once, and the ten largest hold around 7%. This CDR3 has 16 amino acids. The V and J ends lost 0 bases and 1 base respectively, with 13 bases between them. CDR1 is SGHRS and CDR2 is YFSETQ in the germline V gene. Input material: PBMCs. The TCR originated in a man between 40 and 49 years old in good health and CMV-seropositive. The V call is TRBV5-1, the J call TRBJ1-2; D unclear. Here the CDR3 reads CASSLGWQAGNYGYTF. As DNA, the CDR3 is TGCGCCAGCAGCTTGGGTTGGCAGGCGGGTAACTATGGCTACACCTTC.